The table lists the clone carrying this TCR beta chain with many counts. Some clones are missing from TCRdb's copy, which holds only in-frame ones; the method was immunoSEQ multiplex PCR. The table records approximately 100,000 clones, 75% to 90% of them present only once. This record belongs to a study of T cell responses to AZD1222 COVID-19 vaccine. Study information: Second-dose timings of about 4 or about 12 weeks were pooled.

V was shortened by 6 bases and J by 3 bases, with 9 bases between the two germline ends. The CDR3 is 11 residues long. CDR1 is DFQATT, CDR2 SNEGSKA, per germline (reference sequence). The rearrangement uses TRBV20-1 and TRBJ2-7; no clear D gene. The TCR was taken from an adult in good health. Specimen: peripheral blood, collected on day 0 of AZD1222 vaccination. Here the CDR3 DNA reads TGCAGTGCCGAGGCCCACTACGAGCAGTACTTC. As protein: CSAEAHYEQYF.